Below, 14 T cell receptor beta chains from the same sample are listed, as sequenced in a study of shared clonotypes between healthy human individuals. Naive-designated CD8 cells lacked CD45RO, were positively enriched for CCR7, and omitted terminally differentiated effector memory CD45RA+ cells. The data were produced by immunoSEQ multiplex PCR, yet TCRdb's version contains in-frame clones alone and is incomplete. The sample holds roughly 1,800,000 clones; roughly 94% are singletons and the top ten take 0.9% to 1.5%. Sequencing used naive CD8+ T cells sorted from blood. These receptors were taken from a man in his late teens or twenties in good health.

The chain recombines TRBV2 with TRBJ2-7; 9 positions match TRBD1. V shed 6 bases and J 3 bases; nucleotides not matched to a gene: 9. Germline assignment: CDR1 SNHLY and CDR2 FYNNEI. The CDR3 consists of 15 residues. DNA of the CDR3: TGTGCCAGCAGCCCCGGACAGGGGAGGTTCTACGAGCAGTACTTC. Protein sequence: CASSPGQGRFYEQYF.

The rearrangement links TRBV7-9 to TRBJ2-7; 7 bases line up with TRBD2. Germline V gives CDR1 SEHNR, CDR2 FQNEAQ (reference sequence). This CDR3 is 18 amino acids long. V was clipped by 5 bases and J by 5 bases; unmatched bases: 21. DNA of the CDR3: TGTGCCAGCAGCATAGTTGGTCTGGGGGGGTCTAGAACGGACGAGCAGTACTTC. Amino acids: CASSIVGLGGSRTDEQYF. The full variable domain, rest sourced from reference TRBV7-9 and TRBJ2-7, is DTGVSQNPRHKITKRGQNVTFRCDPISEHNRLYWYRQTLGQGPEFLTYFQNEAQLEKSRLLSDRFSAERPKGSFSTLEIQRTEQGDSAMYLCASSIVGLGGSRTDEQYFGPGTRLTVT.

A note on this clone: Distinct nucleotide sequences in the sample also encode this CDR3. The rearrangement links TRBV27 to TRBJ2-7, with 7 bases lining up with TRBD2. This CDR3 is built from 14 residues. Trimming at V came to 1 base and at J to 2 bases, leaving 2 bases not matched to a gene. CDR1 MNHEY and CDR2 SMNVEV come from the germline V gene (reference sequence). The CDR3 region is CASSLWGGTYEQYF. The CDR3 DNA reads as TGTGCCAGCAGTTTATGGGGGGGGACCTACGAGCAGTACTTC.

The chain uses TRBV29-1 and TRBJ2-2; D is perhaps TRBD1 or TRBD2 (5 bases each). With 1 base removed from V and 2 bases from J, the gap between germline ends came to 14 bases. The V gene's germline CDR1 is SQVTM and CDR2 ANQGSEA. This CDR3 has 16 amino acids. CDR3 residues: CSVEARLRGNTGELFF. The CDR3 DNA follows: TGCAGCGTTGAAGCCCGGTTGAGGGGAAACACCGGGGAGCTGTTTTTT.

The chain links TRBV4-1 to TRBJ1-5; D uncertain. CDR1 and CDR2 from the germline V gene are MGHRA and YSYEKL. The CDR3 runs to 18 residues. V was trimmed by 2 bases and J by 0 bases, leaving 17 bases between them. The CDR3 is CASSQPRRKQYSNQPQHF. CDR3 in DNA: TGCGCCAGCAGCCAACCTCGCAGGAAACAGTATAGCAATCAGCCCCAGCATTTT.

Comment on this clone: The sample holds other DNA sequences that translate to the same CDR3. The genes are TRBV11-2 and TRBJ2-7; D is uncertain. Trimming left V 0 bases short and J 2 bases short, with 5 bases between. Germline V gives CDR1 SGHAT, CDR2 FQNNGV. This CDR3 contains 13 residues. The CDR3 spells CASSLDQTYEQYF. The CDR3 bases are TGTGCCAGCAGCTTAGATCAGACCTACGAGCAGTACTTC.

This rearrangement joins TRBV2 to TRBJ2-3; possibly TRBD1 for D (5 bases). This CDR3 contains 16 residues. In germline, CDR1 is SNHLY, CDR2 FYNNEI. The V end was cut by 1 base, the J end by 3 bases, with 14 bases between. In DNA form, the CDR3 reads TGTGCCAGCAGTGAAGTTAAAGGGCAGGGTACAGATACGCAGTATTTT. It specifies CASSEVKGQGTDTQYF. The whole variable domain, filled in from reference TRBV2 and TRBJ2-3, reads EPEVTQTPSHQVTQMGQEVILRCVPISNHLYFYWYRQILGQKVEFLVSFYNNEISEKSEIFDDQFSVERPDGSNFTLKIRSTKLEDSAMYFCASSEVKGQGTDTQYFGPGTRLTVL.

The genes are TRBV5-6 and TRBJ2-1, with no clear D. This CDR3 comprises 13 residues. Germline V gene lookup returns CDR1 SGHDT and CDR2 YYEEEE. Between the trimmed V and J ends, which lost 1 base and 4 bases, there was a span of 6 bases. The CDR3 reads CASSLNTYNEQFF. CDR3 coding DNA: TGTGCCAGCAGCTTGAATACTTACAATGAGCAGTTCTTC.

The CDR3 DNA reads as TGTGCCAGCAGCTTCCCGGCGCACTTGCGGGAGGGAGAGACCCAGTACTTC. This sequence encodes CASSFPAHLREGETQYF. The chain employs TRBV7-8 and TRBJ2-5; TRBD2 matches 9 bases. Germline values: CDR1 SGHVS, CDR2 FQNEAQ. The CDR3 sequence is 17 residues long. V shed 3 bases and J 4 bases; nucleotides not matched to a gene: 12.

As to this clone: A junction end diverges from the germline sequence, so it may reflect a read error. The gene calls are TRBV2 and TRBJ2-2; 8 bases map to TRBD1. Per the germline V gene, CDR1 is SNHLY and CDR2 is FYNNEI. The CDR3 runs 18 residues. The CDR3 nucleotides read TGTGCCAGCAGCGAAGGGACAGGCTGGGAAACGAACACCGGGGAGCTGTTTTTT. Its protein product is CASSEGTGWETNTGELFF.

In the case of this clone: The identical CDR3 is also encoded by other nucleotide sequences in the sample. V usage is TRBV4-3 and J usage is TRBJ2-7, with D perhaps TRBD1 (6 bases). The V end was cut by 1 base, the J end by 4 bases, with 11 bases between. There are 14 residues in the CDR3. Germline loops: CDR1 LGHNA, CDR2 YSLEER. The CDR3 DNA follows: TGCGCCAGCAGCCAAGGACAGGCTAGTTACGAGCAGTACTTC. This codes for CASSQGQASYEQYF.

The rearrangement uses TRBV5-1 and TRBJ2-7; 10 positions match TRBD1. V lost 4 bases, J lost 2 bases, and 9 bases stayed unmatched. The V gene's germline CDR1 is SGHRS and CDR2 YFSETQ. The CDR3 length is 16 residues. This CDR3 is CASSGPGTGDAYEQYF. The DNA for the CDR3 is TGCGCCAGCAGCGGACCCGGGACAGGGGATGCCTACGAGCAGTACTTC.

V and J are TRBV2 and TRBJ1-1; the D is unclear. The CDR3 consists of 13 residues. From germline, CDR1 is SNHLY and CDR2 FYNNEI. Trimming shortened V by 11 bases and J by 0 bases, and 13 bases separated the two germline ends. DNA for the CDR3: TGTGCCGGGAAGGAACGGTTGAACACTGAAGCTTTCTTT. Translating gives CAGKERLNTEAFF.

A note on this clone: The same CDR3 arises from other DNA sequences in this sample as well. V and J are TRBV5-6 and TRBJ1-2, with unresolved D. This CDR3 region has 13 residues. Germline V gene lookup returns CDR1 SGHDT and CDR2 YYEEEE. V lost 4 bases and J 0 bases, leaving 7 bases between the germline ends. The DNA of the CDR3 is TGTGCCAGCAGCCTCGACACTAACTATGGCTACACCTTC. Amino acids: CASSLDTNYGYTF. Drawing the rest from reference TRBV5-6 and TRBJ1-2, the complete variable domain is DAGVTQSPTHLIKTRGQQVTLRCSPKSGHDTVSWYQQALGQGPQFIFQYYEEEERQRGNFPDRFSGHQFPNYSSELNVNALLLGDSALYLCASSLDTNYGYTFGSGTRLTVV.